A selection of T cell receptor beta chains follows, all from one sample in a study of vaccination and CD4 T cells after COVID-19. These TCRs' antigens remain unknown. TCRdb ran MiXCR on the PCR reads and lists one entry per CDR3 protein. Found here are approximately 20,000 distinct CDR3 sequences, around 48% of them singletons; the top ten hold roughly 2.6%. Specimen: CD4+ T cells from blood, cultured in vitro, collected after SARS-CoV-2 vaccination. Receptor source: a human donor who had recovered from COVID-19. Each CDR3 is given with its conserved first and last residue. A D gene is named only where the DNA matches it firmly. Clone size is shown for a subset of rows, as once, few, many or a class of expanded clone.

CDR3nt,CDR3aa,d_gene,j_gene,v_gene,abundance
TGTGCCAGCAGTTACGACAGGGGGCTGGGCGAGCAGTACTTC,CASSYDRGLGEQYF,TRBD1,TRBJ2-7,TRBV6-5,few
TGCAGTGCTCTAGAGACAGGGAACCAGCCCCAGCATTTT,CSALETGNQPQHF,TRBD1,TRBJ1-5,TRBV20-1,NA
TGTGCCAGCAATCCAGACAGGGGCGATCAGCCCCAGCATTTT,CASNPDRGDQPQHF,TRBD1,TRBJ1-5,TRBV2,NA
TGTGCCACCAGCAGAGGGGGTAGCAATCAGCCCCAGCATTTT,CATSRGGSNQPQHF,NA,TRBJ1-5,TRBV15,NA
TGTGCCAGTAGTATAGTCGACCGTGGCTACACCTTC,CASSIVDRGYTF,NA,TRBJ1-2,TRBV19,NA
TGCGCCAGCAGCCAATGGACAGGGGGCCATGAGCAGTTCTTC,CASSQWTGGHEQFF,TRBD1,TRBJ2-1,TRBV4-3,NA
TGTGCCAGCAGGTTGTCCTATGGCTACACCTTC,CASRLSYGYTF,NA,TRBJ1-2,TRBV2,few
TGTGCCAGCAGCTTAAGGGGTCTTTCAGGGGTATCGAATCAGCCCCAGCATTTT,CASSLRGLSGVSNQPQHF,NA,TRBJ1-5,TRBV7-2,NA
TGTGCCAGCAGTTCCCCGGGACTTCCCAATGAGCAGTTCTTC,CASSSPGLPNEQFF,NA,TRBJ2-1,TRBV27,NA
TGTGCCAGCCGACTCGACCCTGGGGATACGCAGTATTTT,CASRLDPGDTQYF,NA,TRBJ2-3,TRBV5-6,NA
TGTGCCTGGAGTGTACAGGGCAATCAGCCCCAGCATTTT,CAWSVQGNQPQHF,NA,TRBJ1-5,TRBV30,NA
TGCAGTGCCGCACTCCTAGCGGGTAATAAGGATGAGCAGTTCTTC,CSAALLAGNKDEQFF,TRBD2,TRBJ2-1,TRBV20-1,NA
TGTGCCAGCAGCTTAAATAACCAGCCCCAGCATTTT,CASSLNNQPQHF,NA,TRBJ1-5,TRBV6-1,few
TGTGCATGCTTCGGGACGTCGGGGATCGATGGCTACACCTTC,CACFGTSGIDGYTF,NA,TRBJ1-2,TRBV6-1,NA
TGTGCCACCAGTGATCGGGACAGTTATGGCCTCGGGGCGGCTTTCTTT,CATSDRDSYGLGAAFF,TRBD1,TRBJ1-1,TRBV24-1,NA
TGTGCCAGCAGTCCCGGGAGGGGAAGCTCCTATAATTCACCCCTCCACTTT,CASSPGRGSSYNSPLHF,NA,TRBJ1-6,TRBV6-1,NA
TGCAGTGCTAGCGACGGGGGTATTTATGGCTACACCTTC,CSASDGGIYGYTF,NA,TRBJ1-2,TRBV20-1,few
TGTGCCAGCAGCCCAAGTCAGGCTAACACAGATACGCAGTATTTT,CASSPSQANTDTQYF,NA,TRBJ2-3,TRBV11-3,few
TGTGCCAGCAGCTTAAAGCCCCCAGACTCTGGAAACACCATATATTTT,CASSLKPPDSGNTIYF,NA,TRBJ1-3,TRBV7-2,NA
TGTGCCAGCAGACAGGGGGCCAGCCAGAACTATGGCTACACCTTC,CASRQGASQNYGYTF,TRBD1,TRBJ1-2,TRBV12-3/TRBV12-4,NA
TGTGCCAGTAGTATACATCCGGGACGGTCAGCGAGCAATCAGCCCCAGCATTTT,CASSIHPGRSASNQPQHF,NA,TRBJ1-5,TRBV19,once
TGTGCTAGCAGCCCTGCCGGGGCAGGGGGCTACGAGCAGTACTTC,CASSPAGAGGYEQYF,TRBD1,TRBJ2-7,TRBV7-7,NA
TGTGCCATTTCTCGACAGGGTACCGATACGCAGTATTTT,CAISRQGTDTQYF,TRBD1,TRBJ2-3,TRBV10-3,few
TGTGCCAGCAGTTACTCGACAAGTACCTACGAGCAGTACTTC,CASSYSTSTYEQYF,NA,TRBJ2-7,TRBV6-5,few
TGTGCCAGCAGCTTAGCACAGGGGGAGGCCTATGGCTACACCTTC,CASSLAQGEAYGYTF,TRBD1,TRBJ1-2,TRBV7-9,NA
TGTGCCAGCACCCGGGGGGCCAGGCTTTTATCCACTGAAGCTTTCTTT,CASTRGARLLSTEAFF,NA,TRBJ1-1,TRBV28,NA
TGCAGCGTTACTCGGACTAGTGGGACAGATACGCAGTATTTT,CSVTRTSGTDTQYF,TRBD2,TRBJ2-3,TRBV29-1,NA
TGTGCCAGCAGCTACGGGCAGGGGGAGACCCAGTACTTC,CASSYGQGETQYF,NA,TRBJ2-5,TRBV7-2,few
TGTGCCAGCAGCTTAGGGAGTCGTGGCTACACCTTC,CASSLGSRGYTF,NA,TRBJ1-2,TRBV11-3,NA
TGTGCCAGCAGTCCGGGTCGAGGTGGCTACACCTTC,CASSPGRGGYTF,NA,TRBJ1-2,TRBV25-1,NA
TGCAGTGCAACCCGACTAGCGGGAGGGCGCAATGAGCAGTTCTTC,CSATRLAGGRNEQFF,TRBD2,TRBJ2-1,TRBV20-1,NA
TGTGCCAGCAGCTTAGATATGACAGAGACCCAGTACTTC,CASSLDMTETQYF,NA,TRBJ2-5,TRBV11-3,NA
TGTGCCAGCAGTTTCCGAGGCTTGCCCCAGCATTTT,CASSFRGLPQHF,NA,TRBJ1-5,TRBV12-3/TRBV12-4,NA
TGTGCCAGCAGCCTCATGGGAGGACGGATCCTTCCACCGAGCGGGCAGTACTTC,CASSLMGGRILPPSGQYF,NA,TRBJ2-7,TRBV7-8,NA
TGTGCCAGCAGCGTAGCCCCGGGGCACCAAGAGACCCAGTACTTC,CASSVAPGHQETQYF,NA,TRBJ2-5,TRBV9,NA
TGTGCCAGCAGCTTACAGGGAGGCAATCAGCCCCAGCATTTT,CASSLQGGNQPQHF,NA,TRBJ1-5,TRBV12-3/TRBV12-4,NA
TGTGCCACCAGCAAAGCAGGGCAGGGACGCTATGGCTACACCTTC,CATSKAGQGRYGYTF,NA,TRBJ1-2,TRBV15,NA
TGTGCCAGCATCTTAGCCGGGGGCACCCTCCACTTT,CASILAGGTLHF,NA,TRBJ1-6,TRBV7-6,NA
TGTGCCACCAGCAGAGTTGAGGTCTCAGATACGCAGTATTTT,CATSRVEVSDTQYF,NA,TRBJ2-3,TRBV15,NA
TGTGCCAGCACCAGGCTTACGGGAGATCGCTGGCAGTACTTC,CASTRLTGDRWQYF,NA,TRBJ2-7,TRBV28,NA
TGTGCCAGCAGCCCCGGGACAGGGGGAAACAATGAGCAGTTCTTC,CASSPGTGGNNEQFF,TRBD1,TRBJ2-1,TRBV11-3,NA